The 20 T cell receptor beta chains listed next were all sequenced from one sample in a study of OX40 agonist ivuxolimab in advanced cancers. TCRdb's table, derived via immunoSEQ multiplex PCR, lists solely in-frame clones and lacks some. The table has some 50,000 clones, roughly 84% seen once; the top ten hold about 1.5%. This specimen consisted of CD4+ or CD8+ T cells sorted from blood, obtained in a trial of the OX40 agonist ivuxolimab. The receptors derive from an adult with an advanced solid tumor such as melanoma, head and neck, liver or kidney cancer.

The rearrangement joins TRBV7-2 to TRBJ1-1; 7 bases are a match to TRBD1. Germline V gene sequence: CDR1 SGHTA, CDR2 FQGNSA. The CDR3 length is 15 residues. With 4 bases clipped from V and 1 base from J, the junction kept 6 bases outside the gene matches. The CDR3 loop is CASSSRQGRNTEAFF. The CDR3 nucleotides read TGTGCCAGCAGCTCGCGACAGGGCCGGAACACTGAAGCTTTCTTT.

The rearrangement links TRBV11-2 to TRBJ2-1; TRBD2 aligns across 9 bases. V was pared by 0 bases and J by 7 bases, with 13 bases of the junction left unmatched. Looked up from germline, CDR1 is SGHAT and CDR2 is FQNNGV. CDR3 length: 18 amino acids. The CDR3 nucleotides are TGTGCCAGCAGCTTAGATCGGGCTAGCGGGACCATAGGGAATGAGCAGTTCTTC. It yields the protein CASSLDRASGTIGNEQFF.

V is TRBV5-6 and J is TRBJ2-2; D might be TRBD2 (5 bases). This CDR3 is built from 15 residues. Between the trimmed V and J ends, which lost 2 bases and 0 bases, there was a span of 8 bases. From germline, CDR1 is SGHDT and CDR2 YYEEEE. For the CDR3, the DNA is TGTGCCAGCAGCTTCGGGGTGTCGAACACCGGGGAGCTGTTTTTT. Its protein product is CASSFGVSNTGELFF.

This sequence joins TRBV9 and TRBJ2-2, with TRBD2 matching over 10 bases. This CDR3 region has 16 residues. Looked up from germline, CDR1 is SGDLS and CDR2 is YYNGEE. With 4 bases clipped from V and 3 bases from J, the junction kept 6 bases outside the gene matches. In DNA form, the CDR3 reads TGTGCCAGCAGCCTAACTAGCGGGGCGGACACCGGGGAGCTGTTTTTT. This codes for CASSLTSGADTGELFF.

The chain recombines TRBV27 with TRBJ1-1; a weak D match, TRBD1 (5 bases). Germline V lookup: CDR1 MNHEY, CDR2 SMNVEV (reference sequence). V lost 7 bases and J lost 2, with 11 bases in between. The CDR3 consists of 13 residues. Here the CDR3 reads CASKKQENTEAFF. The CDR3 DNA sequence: TGTGCCAGCAAAAAACAGGAAAACACTGAAGCTTTCTTT.

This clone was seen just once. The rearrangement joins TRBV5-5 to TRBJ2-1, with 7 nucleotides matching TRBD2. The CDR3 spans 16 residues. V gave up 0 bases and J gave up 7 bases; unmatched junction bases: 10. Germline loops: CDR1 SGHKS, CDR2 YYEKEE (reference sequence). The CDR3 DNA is TGTGCCAGCAGCTTGGGTATCGGGGGAGGGTGGAATGAGCAGTTCTTC. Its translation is CASSLGIGGGWNEQFF.

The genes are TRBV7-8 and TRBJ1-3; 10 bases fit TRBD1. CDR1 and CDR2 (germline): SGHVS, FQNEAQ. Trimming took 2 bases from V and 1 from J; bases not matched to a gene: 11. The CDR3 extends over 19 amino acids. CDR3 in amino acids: CASSLRDRGQSFSGNTIYF. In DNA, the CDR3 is TGTGCCAGCAGCTTAAGGGACAGGGGACAATCTTTTTCTGGAAACACCATATATTTT.

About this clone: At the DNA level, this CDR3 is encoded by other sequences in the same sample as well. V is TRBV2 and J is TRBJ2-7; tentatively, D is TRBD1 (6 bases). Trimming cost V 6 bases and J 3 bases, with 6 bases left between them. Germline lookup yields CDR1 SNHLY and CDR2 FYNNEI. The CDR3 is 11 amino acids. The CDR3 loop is CASRTGYEQYF. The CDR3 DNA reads TGTGCCAGCAGGACAGGCTACGAGCAGTACTTC.

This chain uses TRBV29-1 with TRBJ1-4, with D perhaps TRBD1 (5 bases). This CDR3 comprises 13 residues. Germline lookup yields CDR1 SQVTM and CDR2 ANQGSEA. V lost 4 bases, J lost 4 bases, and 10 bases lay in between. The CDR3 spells CSVGRGDNEKLFF. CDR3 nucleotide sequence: TGCAGCGTTGGAAGGGGAGATAATGAAAAACTGTTTTTT.

CDR3: CAAHPGNTEAFF. DNA for the CDR3: TGTGCCGCCCACCCCGGGAACACTGAAGCTTTCTTT. The gene calls are TRBV28 and TRBJ1-1; D ambiguous. Trimming left V 11 bases short and J 1 base short, with 11 bases between. This CDR3 region has 12 residues. The germline gives CDR1 MDHEN, CDR2 SYDVKM.

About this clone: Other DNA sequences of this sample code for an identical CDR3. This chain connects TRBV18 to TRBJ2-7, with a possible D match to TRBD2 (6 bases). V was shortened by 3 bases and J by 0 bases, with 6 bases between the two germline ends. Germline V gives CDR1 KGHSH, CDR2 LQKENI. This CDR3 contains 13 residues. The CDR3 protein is CASSPTSSYEQYF. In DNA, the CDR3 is TGTGCCAGCTCACCGACTAGCTCCTACGAGCAGTACTTC.

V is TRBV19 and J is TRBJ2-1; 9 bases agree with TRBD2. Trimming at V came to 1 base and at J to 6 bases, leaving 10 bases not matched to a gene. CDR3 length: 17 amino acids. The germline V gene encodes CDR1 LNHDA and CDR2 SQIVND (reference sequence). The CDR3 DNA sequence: TGTGCCAGTAGTATAGTCCCGGGCGGGGGGGCCTTCAATGAGCAGTTCTTC. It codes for CASSIVPGGGAFNEQFF. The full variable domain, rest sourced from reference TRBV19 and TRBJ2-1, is DGGITQSPKYLFRKEGQNVTLSCEQNLNHDAMYWYRQDPGQGLRLIYYSQIVNDFQKGDIAEGYSVSREKKESFPLTVTSAQKNPTAFYLCASSIVPGGGAFNEQFFGPGTRLTVL.

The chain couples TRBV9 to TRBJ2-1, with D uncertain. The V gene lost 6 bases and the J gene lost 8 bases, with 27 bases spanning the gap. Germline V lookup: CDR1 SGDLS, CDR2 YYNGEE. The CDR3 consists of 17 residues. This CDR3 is CASTPVGSRLGSYEQFF. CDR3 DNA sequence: TGTGCCAGCACCCCCGTGGGGTCCCGGCTCGGTTCCTATGAGCAGTTCTTC.

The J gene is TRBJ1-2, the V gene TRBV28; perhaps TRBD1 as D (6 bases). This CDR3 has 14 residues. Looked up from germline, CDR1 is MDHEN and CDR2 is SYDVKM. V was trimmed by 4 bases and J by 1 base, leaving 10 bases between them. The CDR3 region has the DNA TGTGCCAGCAGTTCTGGGACAATTAACTATGGCTACACCTTC. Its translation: CASSSGTINYGYTF.

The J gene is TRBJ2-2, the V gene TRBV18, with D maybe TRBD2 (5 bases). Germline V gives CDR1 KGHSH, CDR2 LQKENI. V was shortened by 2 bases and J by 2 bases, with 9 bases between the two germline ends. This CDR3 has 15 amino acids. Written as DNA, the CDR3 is TGTGCCAGCTCACCATCCCGGGAAAACACCGGGGAGCTGTTTTTT. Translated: CASSPSRENTGELFF.

CDR3 DNA sequence: TGTGCCAGCAGTTTATCAGGGCAAGGTTATGGCTACACCTTC. It encodes CASSLSGQGYGYTF. The chain employs TRBV28 and TRBJ1-2, with D maybe TRBD1 (5 bases). Looked up from germline, CDR1 is MDHEN and CDR2 is SYDVKM. The CDR3 spans 14 residues. The V end lost 1 base, the J end lost 5 bases, and 11 bases lay between the germline ends.

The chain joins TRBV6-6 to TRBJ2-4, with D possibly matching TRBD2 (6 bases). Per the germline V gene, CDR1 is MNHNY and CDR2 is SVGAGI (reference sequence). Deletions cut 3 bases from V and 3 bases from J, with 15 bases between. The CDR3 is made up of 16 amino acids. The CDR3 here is CASSYSRDSGKNIQYF. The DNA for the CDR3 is TGTGCCAGCAGTTATAGTCGGGATAGCGGCAAAAACATTCAGTACTTC.

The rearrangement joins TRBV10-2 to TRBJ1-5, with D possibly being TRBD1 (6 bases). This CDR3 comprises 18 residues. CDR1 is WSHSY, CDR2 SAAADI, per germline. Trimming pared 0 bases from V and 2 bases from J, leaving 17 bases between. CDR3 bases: TGCGCCAGCAGTGAGTCTCCACACCGCCCAGGGGGCAATCAGCCCCAGCATTTT. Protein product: CASSESPHRPGGNQPQHF.

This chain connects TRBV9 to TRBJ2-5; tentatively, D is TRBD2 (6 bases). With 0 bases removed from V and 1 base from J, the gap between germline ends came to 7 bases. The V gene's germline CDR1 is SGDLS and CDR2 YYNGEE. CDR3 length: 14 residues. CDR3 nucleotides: TGTGCCAGCAGCGTAGGGGGGGTCCAAGAGACCCAGTACTTC. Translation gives CASSVGGVQETQYF.

Here the CDR3 reads CASSPRQGAGETQYF. The DNA of the CDR3 is TGTGCCAGCAGCCCGAGACAGGGGGCAGGAGAGACCCAGTACTTC. V gene TRBV7-3 combines with J gene TRBJ2-5, with 10 positions matching TRBD1. From germline, CDR1 is SGHTA and CDR2 FQGTGA. V lost 5 bases, J lost 4 bases, and 7 bases stayed unmatched. CDR3 length: 15 amino acids.